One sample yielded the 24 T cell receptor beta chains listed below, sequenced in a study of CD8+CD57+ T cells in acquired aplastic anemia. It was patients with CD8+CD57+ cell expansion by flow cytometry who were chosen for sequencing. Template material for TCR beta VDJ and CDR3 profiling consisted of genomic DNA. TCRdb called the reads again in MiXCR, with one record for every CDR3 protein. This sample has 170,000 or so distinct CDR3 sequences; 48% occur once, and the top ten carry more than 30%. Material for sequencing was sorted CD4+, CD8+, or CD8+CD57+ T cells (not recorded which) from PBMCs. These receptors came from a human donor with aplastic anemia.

DNA for the CDR3: TGCAGTGCTTCCGGGACTAGCGGGGACCAAGAGACCCAGTACTTC. This translates into CSASGTSGDQETQYF. This chain connects TRBV20-1 to TRBJ2-5, with 13 bases that match TRBD2. The CDR3 consists of 15 residues. Germline CDR1 DFQATT, CDR2 SNEGSKA (reference sequence). J gave up 0 bases and V 5 bases, and 3 bases lay outside the gene matches.

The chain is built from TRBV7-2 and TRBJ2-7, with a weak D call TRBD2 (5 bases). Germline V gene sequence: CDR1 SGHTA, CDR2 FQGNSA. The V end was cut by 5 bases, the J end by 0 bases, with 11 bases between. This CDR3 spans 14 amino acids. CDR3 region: CASSNGLNSYEQYF. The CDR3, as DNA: TGTGCCAGCAGCAACGGACTCAACTCCTACGAGCAGTACTTC.

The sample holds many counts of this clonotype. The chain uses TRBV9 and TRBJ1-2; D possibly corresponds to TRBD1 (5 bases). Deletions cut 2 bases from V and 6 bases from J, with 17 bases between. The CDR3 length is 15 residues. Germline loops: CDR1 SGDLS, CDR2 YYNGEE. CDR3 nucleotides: TGTGCCAGCAGCGTCACCGCTAGGACAAGGAATGGCTACACCTTC. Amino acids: CASSVTARTRNGYTF. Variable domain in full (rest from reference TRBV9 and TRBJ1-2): DSGVTQTPKHLITATGQRVTLRCSPRSGDLSVYWYQQSLDQGLQFLIQYYNGEERAKGNILERFSAQQFPDLHSELNLSSLELGDSALYFCASSVTARTRNGYTFGSGTRLTVV.

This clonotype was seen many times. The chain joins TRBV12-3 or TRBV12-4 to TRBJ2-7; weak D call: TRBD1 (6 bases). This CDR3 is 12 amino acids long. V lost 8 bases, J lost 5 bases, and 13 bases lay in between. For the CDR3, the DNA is TGTGCCAGCGGCTACAGGGCCCACGAGCAGTACTTC. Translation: CASGYRAHEQYF.

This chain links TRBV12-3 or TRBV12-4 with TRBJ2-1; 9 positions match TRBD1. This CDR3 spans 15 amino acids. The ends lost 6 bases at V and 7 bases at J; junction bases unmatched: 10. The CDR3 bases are TGTGCCAGCAGACAGGGGGCCGGTCTCGGGAATGAGCAGTTCTTC. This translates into CASRQGAGLGNEQFF.

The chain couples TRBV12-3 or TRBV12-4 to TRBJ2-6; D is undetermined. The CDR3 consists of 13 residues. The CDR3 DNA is TGTGCAGCGAAGGTTTCTGGGGCCAACGTCCTGACTTTC. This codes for CAAKVSGANVLTF.

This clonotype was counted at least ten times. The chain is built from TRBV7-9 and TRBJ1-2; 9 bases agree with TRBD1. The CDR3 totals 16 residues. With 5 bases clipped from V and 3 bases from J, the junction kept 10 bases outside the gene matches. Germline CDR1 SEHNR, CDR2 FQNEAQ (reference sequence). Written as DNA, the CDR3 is TGTGCCAGCAGCCCGGGAACAACAGGGGGCGACTATGGCTACACCTTC. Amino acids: CASSPGTTGGDYGYTF.

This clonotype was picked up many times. CDR3: CASSFPLTGELFF. The CDR3 region has the DNA TGTGCCAGCAGCTTCCCCCTGACCGGGGAGCTGTTTTTT. The V call is TRBV7-2, the J call TRBJ2-2, with D uncertain. Germline CDR1 and CDR2: SGHTA and FQGNSA. Trimming shortened V by 3 bases and J by 5 bases, and 7 bases separated the two germline ends. The CDR3 sequence is 13 residues long.

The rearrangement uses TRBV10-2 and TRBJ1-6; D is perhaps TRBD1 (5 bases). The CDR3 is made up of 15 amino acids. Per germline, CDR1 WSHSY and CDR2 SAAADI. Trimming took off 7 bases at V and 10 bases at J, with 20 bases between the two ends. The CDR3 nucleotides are TGCGCCAGCACCCATATGGGGCCAGGGTGGTCACCCCTCCACTTT. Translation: CASTHMGPGWSPLHF.

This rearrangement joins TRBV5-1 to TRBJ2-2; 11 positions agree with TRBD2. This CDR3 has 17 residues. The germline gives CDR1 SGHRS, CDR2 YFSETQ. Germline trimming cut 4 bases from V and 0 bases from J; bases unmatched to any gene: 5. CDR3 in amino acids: CASSIASGGTNTGELFF. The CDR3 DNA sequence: TGCGCCAGCAGCATCGCTAGCGGGGGGACGAACACCGGGGAGCTGTTTTTT.

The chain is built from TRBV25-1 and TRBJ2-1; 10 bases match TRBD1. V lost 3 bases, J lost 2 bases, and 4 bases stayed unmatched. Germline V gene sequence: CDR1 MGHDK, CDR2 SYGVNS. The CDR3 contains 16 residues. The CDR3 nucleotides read TGTGCCAGCAGTGACCCCGGGACAGGGGCCTACAATGAGCAGTTCTTC. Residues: CASSDPGTGAYNEQFF.

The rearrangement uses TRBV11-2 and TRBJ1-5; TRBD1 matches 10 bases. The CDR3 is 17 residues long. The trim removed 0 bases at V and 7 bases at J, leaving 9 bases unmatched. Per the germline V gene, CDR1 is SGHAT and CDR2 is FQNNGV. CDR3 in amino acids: CASSLDRGQGLGQPQHF. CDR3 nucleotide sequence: TGTGCCAGCAGCTTAGATCGGGGACAGGGGTTAGGACAGCCCCAGCATTTT.

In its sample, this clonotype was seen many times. This chain's CDR3 is CASSSDRQGETGELFF. In DNA form, the CDR3 reads TGCGCCAGCAGCTCGGATCGACAGGGGGAGACCGGGGAGCTGTTTTTT. The chain links TRBV5-1 to TRBJ2-2, with 9 bases that match TRBD1. This CDR3 spans 16 amino acids. With 3 bases clipped from V and 5 bases from J, the junction kept 8 bases outside the gene matches. Germline V gives CDR1 SGHRS, CDR2 YFSETQ.

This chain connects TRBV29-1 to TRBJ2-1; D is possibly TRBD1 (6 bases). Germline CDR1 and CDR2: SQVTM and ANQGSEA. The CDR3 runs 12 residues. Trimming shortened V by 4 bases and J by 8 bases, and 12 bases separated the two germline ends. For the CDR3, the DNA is TGCAGCGTTGTTATGGGGGCCGATGAGCAGTTCTTC. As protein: CSVVMGADEQFF.

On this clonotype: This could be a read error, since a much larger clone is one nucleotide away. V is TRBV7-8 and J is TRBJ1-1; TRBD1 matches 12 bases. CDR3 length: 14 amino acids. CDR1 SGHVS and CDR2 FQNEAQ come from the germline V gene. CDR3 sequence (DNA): TGTGCCAGCAGCCCCGGCGGGACAGGGGGCCACGCTCTCTTT. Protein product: CASSPGGTGGHALF.

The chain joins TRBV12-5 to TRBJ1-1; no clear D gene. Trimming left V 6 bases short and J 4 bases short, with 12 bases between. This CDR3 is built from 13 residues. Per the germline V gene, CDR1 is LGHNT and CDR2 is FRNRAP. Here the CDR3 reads CASGQEAFTEAFF. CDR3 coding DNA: TGTGCTAGTGGGCAGGAGGCATTCACTGAAGCTTTCTTT.

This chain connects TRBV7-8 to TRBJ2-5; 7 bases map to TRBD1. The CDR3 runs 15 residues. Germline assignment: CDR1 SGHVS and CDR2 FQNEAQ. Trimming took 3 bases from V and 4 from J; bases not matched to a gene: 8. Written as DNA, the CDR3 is TGTGCCAGCAGCTTTGACAGGGACCTTGGAGAGACCCAGTACTTC. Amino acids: CASSFDRDLGETQYF.

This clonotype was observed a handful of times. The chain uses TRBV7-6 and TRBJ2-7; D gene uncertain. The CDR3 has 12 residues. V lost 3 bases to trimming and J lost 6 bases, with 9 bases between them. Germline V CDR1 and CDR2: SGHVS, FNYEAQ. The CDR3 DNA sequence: TGTGCCAGCAGCTTTAGGGTTGGCGAGCAGTACTTC. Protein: CASSFRVGEQYF.

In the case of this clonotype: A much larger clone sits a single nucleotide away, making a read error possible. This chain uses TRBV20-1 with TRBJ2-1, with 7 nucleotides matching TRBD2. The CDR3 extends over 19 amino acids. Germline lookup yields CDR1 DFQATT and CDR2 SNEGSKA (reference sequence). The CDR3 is CSATWVVGGSGQSTNGQFF. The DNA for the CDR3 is TGCAGTGCTACCTGGGTGGTCGGGGGTAGCGGGCAGTCAACCAATGGGCAGTTCTTC.

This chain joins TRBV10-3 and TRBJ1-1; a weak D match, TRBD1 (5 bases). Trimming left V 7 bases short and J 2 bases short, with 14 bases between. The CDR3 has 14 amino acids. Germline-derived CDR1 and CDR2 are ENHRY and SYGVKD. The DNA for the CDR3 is TGTGCCATCACCAATGACAGAGAAAACACTGAAGCTTTCTTT. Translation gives CAITNDRENTEAFF.

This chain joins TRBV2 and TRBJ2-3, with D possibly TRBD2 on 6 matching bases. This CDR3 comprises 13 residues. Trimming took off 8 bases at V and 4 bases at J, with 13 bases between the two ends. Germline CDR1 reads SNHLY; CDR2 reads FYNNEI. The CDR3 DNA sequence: TGTGCCAGCGGTATAACGGGGGCAGATACGCAGTATTTT. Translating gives CASGITGADTQYF.

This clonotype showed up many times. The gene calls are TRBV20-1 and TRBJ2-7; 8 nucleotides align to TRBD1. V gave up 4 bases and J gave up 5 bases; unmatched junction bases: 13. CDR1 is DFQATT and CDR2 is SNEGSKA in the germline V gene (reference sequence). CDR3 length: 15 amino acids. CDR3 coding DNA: TGCAGTGCTACGGACGAGCCTGGACAGGGTGACGAGCAGTACTTC. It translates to CSATDEPGQGDEQYF.

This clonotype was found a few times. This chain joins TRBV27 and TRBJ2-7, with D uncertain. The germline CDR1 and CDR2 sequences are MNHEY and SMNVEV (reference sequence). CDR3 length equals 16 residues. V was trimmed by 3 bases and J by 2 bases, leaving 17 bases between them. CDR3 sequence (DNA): TGTGCCAGCAGTTTGGTAGGTAGGCCCACAACCTACGAGCAGTACTTC. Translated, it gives CASSLVGRPTTYEQYF.

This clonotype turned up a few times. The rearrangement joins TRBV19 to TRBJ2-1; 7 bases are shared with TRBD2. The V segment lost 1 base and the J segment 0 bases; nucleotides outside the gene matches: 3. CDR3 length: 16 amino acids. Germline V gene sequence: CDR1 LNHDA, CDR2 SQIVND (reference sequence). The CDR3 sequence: CASSIGGGSSYNEQFF. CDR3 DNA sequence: TGTGCCAGTAGTATAGGCGGCGGGAGCTCCTACAATGAGCAGTTCTTC.